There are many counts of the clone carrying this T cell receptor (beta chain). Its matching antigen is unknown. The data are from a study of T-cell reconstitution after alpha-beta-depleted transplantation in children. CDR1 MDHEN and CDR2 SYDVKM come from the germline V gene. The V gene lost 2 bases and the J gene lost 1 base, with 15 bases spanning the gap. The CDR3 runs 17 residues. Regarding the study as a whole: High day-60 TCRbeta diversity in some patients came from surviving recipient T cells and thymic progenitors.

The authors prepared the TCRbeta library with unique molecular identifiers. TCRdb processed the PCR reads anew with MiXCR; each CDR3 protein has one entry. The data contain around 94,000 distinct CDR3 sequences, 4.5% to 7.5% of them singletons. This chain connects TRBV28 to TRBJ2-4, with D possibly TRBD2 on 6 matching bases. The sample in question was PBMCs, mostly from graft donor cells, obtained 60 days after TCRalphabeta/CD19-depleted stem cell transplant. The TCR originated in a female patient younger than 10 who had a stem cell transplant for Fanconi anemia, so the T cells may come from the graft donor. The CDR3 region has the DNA TGTGCCAGCAGTTTAATAGGGAGTCGGGGGGCCAAAAACATTCAGTACTTC. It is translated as CASSLIGSRGAKNIQYF.